Sequencing of this T cell receptor beta chain was carried out in a study of identical twins. TCRdb used MiXCR to reprocess the 5' RACE reads, holding one entry per CDR3 protein. Here the sample spans over 600,000 distinct CDR3 sequences, around 21% being singletons. Germline V gives CDR1 SGDLS, CDR2 YYNGEE. The germline V and J ends were trimmed by 0 bases and 4 bases, with 10 bases remaining between them. The CDR3 runs 14 residues. These sequences were also reported in another study, on T cells expressing NK-cell markers.

This TCR came from a woman aged 18 to 35 in good health. The chain has TRBV9 and TRBJ1-2, with a possible D match to TRBD1 (5 bases). Specimen: PBMCs. CDR3 loop: CASSVVSRAYGYTF. CDR3 nucleotide sequence: TGTGCCAGCAGCGTAGTTAGCAGGGCCTATGGCTACACCTTC. Variable domain in full (rest from reference TRBV9 and TRBJ1-2): DSGVTQTPKHLITATGQRVTLRCSPRSGDLSVYWYQQSLDQGLQFLIQYYNGEERAKGNILERFSAQQFPDLHSELNLSSLELGDSALYFCASSVVSRAYGYTFGSGTRLTVV.